This T cell receptor (beta chain) was captured in a study of blood T cell repertoires in COVID-19. Across the study: COVID-19 samples from acute and convalescent phases originated in the United States, Italy and Spain. PBMCs, B-cell-depleted T cells, or T cells provided the cDNA or gDNA that made up the material.

Germline loops: CDR1 SGHRS, CDR2 YFSETQ. The CDR3 consists of 16 residues. V trimming: 4 bases; J trimming: 4 bases; junction bases outside the gene matches: 8. Original handling: Amplification of reference gene primers provided the estimated nucleated cell counts. TCRdb's table, derived via immunoSEQ multiplex PCR, lists solely in-frame clones and lacks some. D and trimming come from the DNA, and the V and J calls and clone size come from that table. Of about 86,000 clones in the sample, 70% to 90% were seen once. The clonotype comes from a middle-aged man with acute or convalescent COVID-19. Sequencing was performed on peripheral blood. This chain uses TRBV5-1 with TRBJ1-2; 12 positions match TRBD1. This CDR3 reads CASSPEGQGAGYGYTF. The CDR3, as DNA: TGCGCCAGCAGCCCGGAGGGACAGGGGGCGGGCTATGGCTACACCTTC.